The 11 T cell receptor beta chains below come from one sample, sequenced in a study of shared clonotypes between healthy human individuals. Some clones are missing from TCRdb's copy, which holds only in-frame ones; the method was immunoSEQ multiplex PCR. The table has over 2 million clones, 85% to 95% seen once. Sequenced input: naive CD4+ T cells sorted from blood. Subset indicated: CD45RA+ positively selected. These receptors were obtained from a man younger than 35 in good health.

The chain joins TRBV6-6 to TRBJ1-1; tentative D call: TRBD1 (5 bases). Germline CDR1 reads MNHNY; CDR2 reads SVGAGI (reference sequence). V was cut by 0 bases and J by 7 bases, with 9 bases left in between. The CDR3 spans 13 residues. The CDR3 protein is CASSYSGAGEAFF. The CDR3 DNA reads TGTGCCAGCAGTTACTCAGGGGCCGGTGAAGCTTTCTTT.

The gene calls are TRBV6-5 and TRBJ2-7; 12 bases map to TRBD2. CDR1 and CDR2 from the germline V gene are MNHEY and SVGAGI. V dropped 6 bases and J dropped 9; count of bases not matched to a gene: 9. CDR3 length: 14 amino acids. The CDR3 DNA is TGTGCCAGCAGCCGGACTAGCGGGACAGCAGGGCAGTACTTC. It yields the protein CASSRTSGTAGQYF.

This clone was found once. V is TRBV10-1 and J is TRBJ2-7; 9 bases map to TRBD2. CDR1 and CDR2 from the germline V gene are WNHNN and SYGVQD (reference sequence). V dropped 0 bases and J dropped 6; count of bases not matched to a gene: 3. This CDR3 has 14 amino acids. The CDR3 spells CASSESTSGREQYF. The CDR3 coding sequence is TGCGCCAGCAGTGAGTCAACTAGCGGGCGCGAGCAGTACTTC.

J is TRBJ1-1 and V is TRBV10-3, with D uncertain. The CDR3 length is 13 residues. Trimming left V 11 bases short and J 1 base short, with 14 bases between. Germline V gene data show CDR1 as ENHRY and CDR2 as SYGVKD. CDR3 sequence (DNA): TGTGCCCTTCGAGCCGGGCAGAACACTGAAGCTTTCTTT. Its protein product is CALRAGQNTEAFF.

The chain couples TRBV7-9 to TRBJ1-5; D call uncertain. Trimming shortened V by 7 bases and J by 11 bases, and 9 bases separated the two germline ends. Germline lookup yields CDR1 SEHNR and CDR2 FQNEAQ (reference sequence). This CDR3 region has 10 residues. CDR3 sequence reads: CASTLPSQHF. For the CDR3, the DNA is TGTGCCAGCACCCTACCCTCCCAGCATTTT.

The rearrangement joins TRBV25-1 to TRBJ1-1; D is unresolved. The germline CDR1 and CDR2 sequences are MGHDK and SYGVNS. Trimming took off 6 bases at V and 3 bases at J, with 17 bases between the two ends. CDR3 length: 15 amino acids. CDR3 sequence (DNA): TGTGCCAGCAGCGGAGGACGGACTCTCGACACTGAAGCTTTCTTT. Translation: CASSGGRTLDTEAFF.

This chain connects TRBV5-4 to TRBJ2-7; D is undetermined. The V gene's germline CDR1 is SGHNT and CDR2 YYREEE (reference sequence). The CDR3 loop spans 15 amino acids. V lost 0 bases to trimming and J lost 4 bases, with 14 bases between them. DNA for the CDR3: TGTGCCAGCAGCTTGGAAGGACGCAATATGTACGAGCAGTACTTC. Its protein is CASSLEGRNMYEQYF.

The chain is built from TRBV7-9 and TRBJ2-1; 9 bases agree with TRBD2. V trimming: 1 base; J trimming: 2 bases; junction bases outside the gene matches: 6. Germline CDR1 is SEHNR and CDR2 is FQNEAQ (reference sequence). The CDR3 loop spans 17 amino acids. The CDR3 reads CASSLGSTSGPYNEQFF. The CDR3 DNA is TGTGCCAGCAGCTTAGGGTCCACTAGCGGGCCCTACAATGAGCAGTTCTTC.

The genes are TRBV28 and TRBJ2-1; TRBD1 is a possible D gene (6 bases). Germline assignment: CDR1 MDHEN and CDR2 SYDVKM. Trimming took off 8 bases at V and 6 bases at J, with 17 bases between the two ends. The CDR3 loop spans 14 amino acids. The CDR3 protein is CASRPGQLGNEQFF. CDR3 DNA sequence: TGTGCCAGCCGACCGGGACAACTAGGCAATGAGCAGTTCTTC.

The chain combines TRBV10-3 with TRBJ1-1; a weak D match, TRBD1 (6 bases). Germline V CDR1 and CDR2: ENHRY, SYGVKD. This CDR3 comprises 16 residues. Trimming removed 0 bases at V and 4 bases at J, with 15 bases between. This CDR3 is CAISESAGTRGTEAFF. CDR3 nucleotide sequence: TGTGCCATCAGTGAGTCGGCCGGGACCAGGGGCACTGAAGCTTTCTTT.

This chain connects TRBV5-1 to TRBJ2-5, with D perhaps matching TRBD1 (7 bases). Germline lookup yields CDR1 SGHRS and CDR2 YFSETQ. Trimming cost V 3 bases and J 5 bases, with 14 bases left between them. The length of the CDR3 is 14 residues. The CDR3 nucleotides read TGCGCCAGCAGCTCCCGGACAGGAGGGGAGACCCAGTACTTC. Its translation is CASSSRTGGETQYF.